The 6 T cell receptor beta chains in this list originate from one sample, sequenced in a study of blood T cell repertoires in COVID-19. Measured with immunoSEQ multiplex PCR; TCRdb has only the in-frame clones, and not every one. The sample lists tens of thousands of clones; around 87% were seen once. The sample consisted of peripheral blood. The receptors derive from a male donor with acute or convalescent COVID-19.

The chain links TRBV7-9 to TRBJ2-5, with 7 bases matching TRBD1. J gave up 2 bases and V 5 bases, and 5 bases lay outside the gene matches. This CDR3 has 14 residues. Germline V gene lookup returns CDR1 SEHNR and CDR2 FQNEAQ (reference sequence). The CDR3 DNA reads TGTGCCAGCAGCCCTGGGACAGCACAAGAGACCCAGTACTTC. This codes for CASSPGTAQETQYF.

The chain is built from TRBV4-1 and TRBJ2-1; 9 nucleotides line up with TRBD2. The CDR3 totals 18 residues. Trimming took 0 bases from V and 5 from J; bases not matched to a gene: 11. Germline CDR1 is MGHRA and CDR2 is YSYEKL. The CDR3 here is CASSQDNRGLAGNNEQFF. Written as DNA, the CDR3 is TGCGCCAGCAGCCAAGATAATAGAGGGCTAGCGGGGAACAATGAGCAGTTCTTC.

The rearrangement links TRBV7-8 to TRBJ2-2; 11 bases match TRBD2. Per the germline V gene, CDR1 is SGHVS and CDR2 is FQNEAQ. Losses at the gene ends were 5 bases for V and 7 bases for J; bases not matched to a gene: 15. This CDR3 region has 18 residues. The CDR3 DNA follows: TGTGCCAGCAGCCCTCACCATAGCGGGGGGGCGTTTTACGGGGAGCTGTTTTTT. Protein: CASSPHHSGGAFYGELFF.

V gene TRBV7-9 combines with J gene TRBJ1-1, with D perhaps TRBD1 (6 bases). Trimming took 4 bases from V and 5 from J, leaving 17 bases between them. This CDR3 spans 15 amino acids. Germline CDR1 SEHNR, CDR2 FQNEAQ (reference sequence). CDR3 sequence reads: CASSSNRDIGTEAFF. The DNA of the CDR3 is TGTGCCAGCAGCTCCAACCGGGACATCGGGACTGAAGCTTTCTTT.

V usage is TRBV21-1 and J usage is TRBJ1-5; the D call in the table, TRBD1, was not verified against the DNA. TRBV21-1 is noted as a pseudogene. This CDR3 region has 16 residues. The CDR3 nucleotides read TGTGCCAGCAGCCCCGACAGGGGGAAGGAAAATCAGCCCCAGCATTTT. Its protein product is CASSPDRGKENQPQHF.

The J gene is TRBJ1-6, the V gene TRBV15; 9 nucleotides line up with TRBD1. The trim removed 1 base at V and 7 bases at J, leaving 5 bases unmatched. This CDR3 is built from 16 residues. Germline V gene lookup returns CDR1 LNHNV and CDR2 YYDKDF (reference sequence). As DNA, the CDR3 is TGTGCCACCAGCAGAGGTCGGACAGGGGTGAATTCACCCCTCCACTTT. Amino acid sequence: CATSRGRTGVNSPLHF.